This entry describes one T cell receptor beta chain. As yet, its antigen is unknown. Libraries were prepared by immunoSEQ multiplex PCR; TCRdb keeps only in-frame clonotypes and omits some of them. Counted here are around 64,000 clones, 82% occurring once; the ten biggest clones make up roughly 5.2%. This entry is derived from a study of OX40 agonist ivuxolimab in advanced cancers. Study background: A diagnosis of hepatocellular carcinoma, melanoma, renal cell or head and neck cancer was present in dose-escalation patients. Broader study findings: More expanded clones were seen, on average, in CD8+ T cells than in CD4+.

Trimming pared 5 bases from V and 6 bases from J, leaving 14 bases between. Germline CDR1 reads SGHVS; CDR2 reads FQNEAQ. The CDR3 covers 13 residues. The receptor was isolated from an adult with an advanced solid tumor such as melanoma, head and neck, liver or kidney cancer. The V call is TRBV7-8, the J call TRBJ2-7, with unresolved D. The sample here was CD4+ or CD8+ T cells sorted from blood, taken in a trial of the OX40 agonist ivuxolimab. For the CDR3, the DNA is TGTGCCAGCAGCCCCGGGCGGCCGTCCGAGCAGTACTTC. It codes for CASSPGRPSEQYF.